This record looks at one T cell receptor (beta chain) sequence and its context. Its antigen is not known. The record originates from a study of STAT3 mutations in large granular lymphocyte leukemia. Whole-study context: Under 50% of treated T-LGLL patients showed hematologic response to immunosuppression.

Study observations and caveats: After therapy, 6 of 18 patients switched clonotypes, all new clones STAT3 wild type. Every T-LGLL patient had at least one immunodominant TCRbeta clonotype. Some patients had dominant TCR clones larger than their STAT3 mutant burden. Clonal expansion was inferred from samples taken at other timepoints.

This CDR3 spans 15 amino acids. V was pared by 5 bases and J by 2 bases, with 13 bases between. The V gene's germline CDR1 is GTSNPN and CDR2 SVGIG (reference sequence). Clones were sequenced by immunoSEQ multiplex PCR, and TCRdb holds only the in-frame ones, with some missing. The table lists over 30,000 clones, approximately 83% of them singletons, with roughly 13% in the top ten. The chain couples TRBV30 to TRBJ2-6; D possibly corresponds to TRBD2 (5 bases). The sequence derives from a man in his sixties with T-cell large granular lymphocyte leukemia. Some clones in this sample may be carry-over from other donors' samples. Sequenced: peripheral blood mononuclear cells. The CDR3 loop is CAWGTGKPGANVLTF. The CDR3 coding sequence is TGTGCCTGGGGAACCGGGAAACCTGGGGCCAACGTCCTGACTTTC.